This T cell receptor beta chain appears in the sequencing data of a study of technical replicates of blood from a few donors. V shed 0 bases and J shed 4 bases, with 12 bases lying between them. The CDR3 is 14 amino acids. Per the germline V gene, CDR1 is SQVTM and CDR2 is ANQGSEA. Sequencing used immunoSEQ multiplex PCR; TCRdb keeps in-frame clones, though not all of them. The data contain around 80,000 clones, around nine tenths of them singletons. The chain uses TRBV29-1 and TRBJ1-1; tentative D call: TRBD1 (6 bases). Sequenced sample: T cells isolated from PBMCs. The sequence came from a human donor in good health. In DNA, the CDR3 is TGCAGCGTTGAAGATGGGGGCAGGACCACTGAAGCTTTCTTT. It specifies CSVEDGGRTTEAFF. Drawing the rest from reference TRBV29-1 and TRBJ1-1, the complete variable domain is SAVISQKPSRDICQRGTSLTIQCQVDSQVTMMFWYRQQPGQSLTLIATANQGSEATYESGFVIDKFPISRPNLTFSTLTVSNMSPEDSSIYLCSVEDGGRTTEAFFGQGTRLTVV.